This T cell receptor beta chain is from a study of regulatory T cells in long-lasting Graves disease. This clonotype turned up a few times. Its antigen is not identified. iRepertoire HTBI primers and Arm-PCR of CDR3 regions built TCR beta libraries. One entry per CDR3 protein results from TCRdb running MiXCR on the multiplex PCR reads. The table shows about 450,000 distinct CDR3 sequences, with about a quarter occurring only once. CDR3 length: 14 residues. Germline V lookup: CDR1 SGHTA, CDR2 FQGTGA. V was cut by 5 bases and J by 5 bases, with 15 bases left in between. Time point denoted: persistent/refractory GD, antithyroid drugs over 5 years with positive TRAb. The TCR library was made from RNA that had been extracted from PBMCs in TRIzol. EDTA tubes collected roughly 9 milliliters of peripheral blood. Study results and caveats: Study was limited to peripheral blood, excluding thyroid tissue.

Sample: peripheral blood mononuclear cells (PBMCs), taken when the disease was refractory, from a patient treated with antithyroid drugs. The sequence was obtained from a female donor with Graves disease. The V and J genes are TRBV7-3 and TRBJ1-2; no clear D gene. This chain's CDR3 is CASSPEGQEYGYTF. As DNA, the CDR3 is TGTGCCAGCAGCCCTGAAGGCCAAGAGTATGGCTACACCTTC. Together with reference TRBV7-3 and TRBJ1-2, the CDR3 gives the full variable domain: GAGVSQTPSNKVTEKGKYVELRCDPISGHTALYWYRQSLGQGPEFLIYFQGTGAADDSGLPNDRFFAVRPEGSVSTLKIQRTERGDSAVYLCASSPEGQEYGYTFGSGTRLTVV.